This T cell receptor beta chain stems from a study of blood T cell repertoires in COVID-19. This clone appeared once. Measured with immunoSEQ multiplex PCR; TCRdb has only the in-frame clones, and not every one. Here the sample spans around 190,000 clones, 75% to 85% being singletons. This clonotype originated in a human donor in a cohort sampled during active COVID-19. The sequenced sample was peripheral blood.

CDR3 sequence (DNA): TGTGCCAGCAGCTCGTTTGGACAGGGCCAAGAGACCCAGTACTTC. Translated, it gives CASSSFGQGQETQYF. The chain links TRBV7-9 to TRBJ2-5, with 8 bases that match TRBD1. J gave up 1 base and V 4 bases, and 5 bases lay outside the gene matches. CDR3 length: 15 amino acids. CDR1 SEHNR and CDR2 FQNEAQ come from the germline V gene (reference sequence).